The TCR beta chain under discussion was sequenced for a study of CD8 T cells in ankylosing spondylitis. General study points: One TCR beta motif, made up of under ten highly homologous variants, appeared characteristic of ankylosing spondylitis blood.

V dropped 4 bases and J dropped 4 bases, with 13 bases sitting between them. This CDR3 has 14 amino acids. Germline V lookup: CDR1 MGHDK, CDR2 SYGVNS. 5'-RACE, quantitative and with molecular barcodes, yielded the TCR beta libraries. TCRdb used MiXCR to reprocess the 5' RACE reads, holding one entry per CDR3 protein. The table has more than 600,000 distinct CDR3 sequences, around 20% seen once; the top ten hold around 20%. About this clonotype: No antigen is known for it.

This receptor was taken from a male donor with ankylosing spondylitis. The chain links TRBV25-1 to TRBJ1-1; D may be TRBD1 (6 bases). The sample was blood, either unsorted or a sorted T cell fraction (not recorded which). The CDR3 coding sequence is TGTGCCAGCAGTGGTGGGGGAGGGGGCACTGAAGCTTTCTTT. Protein sequence: CASSGGGGGTEAFF.